The 22 T cell receptor beta chains below come from one sample, sequenced in a study of shared clonotypes between healthy human individuals. Here immunoSEQ multiplex PCR was the method, and the copy in TCRdb shows in-frame clones only, minus some. The sample includes over 95,000 clones, over 65% of them seen just once. The sequenced sample was memory CD8+ T cells sorted from blood. This sample's subset: CD45RO+ cells pooled with CCR7-negative TemRA cells. Source of these receptors: a woman aged 25 to 39 in good health.

The chain employs TRBV6-5 and TRBJ2-1; D is ambiguous. In germline, CDR1 is MNHEY, CDR2 SVGAGI. Trimming pared 0 bases from V and 5 bases from J, leaving 11 bases between. The CDR3 is 15 amino acids. Here the CDR3 reads CASSYSTLGNNEQFF. The CDR3 region has the DNA TGTGCCAGCAGTTACTCGACCCTGGGGAACAATGAGCAGTTCTTC.

The chain recombines TRBV6-5 with TRBJ2-2, with TRBD2 matching over 7 bases. Trimming took 5 bases from V and 3 from J; bases not matched to a gene: 3. The CDR3 extends over 14 amino acids. CDR1 is MNHEY, CDR2 SVGAGI, per germline. DNA for the CDR3: TGTGCCAGCAGTGGACTAGTGTACACCGGGGAGCTGTTTTTT. It translates to CASSGLVYTGELFF.

The chain joins TRBV27 to TRBJ2-5; TRBD2 matches 8 bases. Germline lookup yields CDR1 MNHEY and CDR2 SMNVEV (reference sequence). This CDR3 comprises 15 residues. The J segment lost 7 bases and the V segment lost 1 base, leaving 8 bases of the junction unmatched. CDR3 nucleotides: TGTGCCAGCAGTTTATACAGCGGGAGTTCTGGGACCCAGTACTTC. It translates to CASSLYSGSSGTQYF.

Worth noting for this clone: With only one base between it and a far larger clone, this is likely a read error. The CDR3 is CVSSQDDASPSYEQYF. As DNA, the CDR3 is TGTGTCAGCAGCCAAGATGATGCGTCCCCTTCCTACGAGCAGTACTTC. The gene calls are TRBV4-2 and TRBJ2-7; D remains ambiguous. This CDR3 comprises 16 residues. CDR1 is LGHNA, CDR2 YNFKEQ, per germline.

The chain joins TRBV29-1 to TRBJ2-7, with TRBD1 identical over 11 bases. V was clipped by 6 bases and J by 6 bases; unmatched bases: 7. Germline assignment: CDR1 SQVTM and CDR2 ANQGSEA. The CDR3 spans 13 residues. CDR3 nucleotides: TGCAGCGTGGGACAGGGGGACGGGGGCGAGCAGTACTTC. Translation: CSVGQGDGGEQYF.

This clone was detected only a few times. In nucleotides, the CDR3 is TGTGCCAGCAGCTTAACTACTCCCGGGACAGCCAACTATGGCTACACCTTC. Translating gives CASSLTTPGTANYGYTF. The gene calls are TRBV7-9 and TRBJ1-2, with 7 bases fitting TRBD1. This CDR3 has 17 residues. The germline V gene encodes CDR1 SEHNR and CDR2 FQNEAQ (reference sequence). V shed 2 bases, J shed 2 bases, and the junction held 11 bases outside the gene matches.

This clone was seen once. This CDR3 reads CASRYSGRSDTQYF. CDR3 nucleotides: TGTGCCAGCAGGTACAGCGGGAGGTCGGATACGCAGTATTTT. The chain uses TRBV11-2 and TRBJ2-3; 9 nucleotides line up with TRBD2. With 6 bases clipped from V and 6 bases from J, the junction kept 7 bases outside the gene matches. The CDR3 is 14 residues long. Germline CDR1 is SGHAT and CDR2 is FQNNGV.

The CDR3 loop is CASSLAGDTYNEQFF. The CDR3 DNA reads as TGCGCCAGCAGCTTAGCGGGAGATACCTACAATGAGCAGTTCTTC. The V gene is TRBV5-1, the J gene TRBJ2-1, with 8 bases aligning to TRBD2. The V segment lost 2 bases and the J segment 2 bases; nucleotides outside the gene matches: 3. Looked up from germline, CDR1 is SGHRS and CDR2 is YFSETQ. The CDR3 covers 15 residues. The entire variable domain, with the rest obtained from reference TRBV5-1 and TRBJ2-1, is as follows: KAGVTQTPRYLIKTRGQQVTLSCSPISGHRSVSWYQQTPGQGLQFLFEYFSETQRNKGNFPGRFSGRQFSNSRSEMNVSTLELGDSALYLCASSLAGDTYNEQFFGPGTRLTVL.

The chain recombines TRBV5-8 with TRBJ2-5; D is possibly TRBD1 or TRBD2 (5 bases each). The assigned J gene may be wrong: the sequence end matches TRBJ2-7 better. The CDR3 has 16 residues. CDR1 is SGHTS and CDR2 is YDEGEE in the germline V gene. For the CDR3, the DNA is TGTGCCAGCAGCTTTATGTGGGACGACAACTCCTACGAGCAGTACTTC. Residues: CASSFMWDDNSYEQYF.

The chain is built from TRBV2 and TRBJ1-2; the D gene is possibly TRBD1 (5 bases). Trimming cost V 7 bases and J 4 bases, with 13 bases left between them. The CDR3 extends over 13 amino acids. Germline V gene lookup returns CDR1 SNHLY and CDR2 FYNNEI. This CDR3 reads CASTGQIVYGYTF. Here the CDR3 DNA reads TGTGCCAGCACTGGACAAATCGTCTATGGCTACACCTTC.

This clone appeared a single time. The chain combines TRBV13 with TRBJ2-3; TRBD2 might be the D (5 bases). V was cut by 5 bases and J by 6 bases, with 15 bases left in between. The CDR3 is 14 amino acids. Germline values: CDR1 PRHDT, CDR2 FYEKMQ (reference sequence). The CDR3 protein is CASSLRLEADTQYF. The CDR3 nucleotides read TGTGCCAGCAGCCTAAGGCTGGAGGCGGATACGCAGTATTTT.

Notes on this clone: Just one base apart from a much larger clone, this may be a read error. This chain uses TRBV5-8 with TRBJ2-1, with TRBD2 matching over 7 bases. Germline trimming cut 4 bases from V and 1 base from J; bases unmatched to any gene: 8. Per the germline V gene, CDR1 is SGHTS and CDR2 is YDEGEE. The CDR3 consists of 16 residues. The CDR3, as DNA: TGTGCCAGCAGCCCCCGTGGCGGGAGTTCCTACAATGAGCAGTTCTTC. Translation: CASSPRGGSSYNEQFF.

This clone appeared a few times. This chain links TRBV4-1 with TRBJ1-1; 7 nucleotides match TRBD1. V trimming: 4 bases; J trimming: 4 bases; junction bases outside the gene matches: 9. Per the germline V gene, CDR1 is MGHRA and CDR2 is YSYEKL. The CDR3 is 15 amino acids. The CDR3: CASSPLQGFPTEAFF. Written as DNA, the CDR3 is TGCGCCAGCAGCCCCTTACAGGGGTTCCCCACTGAAGCTTTCTTT.

This clone was seen only a few times. The CDR3 DNA reads TGTGCCAGCAGCGCCGGACTAGCGGTCACAGATACGCAGTATTTT. It codes for CASSAGLAVTDTQYF. The chain has TRBV2 and TRBJ2-3, with 10 bases that match TRBD2. V was clipped by 6 bases and J by 2 bases; unmatched bases: 5. In germline, CDR1 is SNHLY, CDR2 FYNNEI. CDR3 length equals 15 residues.

This clone was seen a few times. The rearrangement joins TRBV19 to TRBJ2-1, with 14 bases fitting TRBD2. The CDR3 sequence is 18 residues long. Germline CDR1 reads LNHDA; CDR2 reads SQIVND (reference sequence). The V gene end was trimmed by 5 bases and the J gene end by 9 bases; junction bases not matched to a gene: 15. The CDR3 region is CASSLTPGLAGEGGEQFF. The CDR3 DNA sequence: TGTGCCAGTAGTTTAACTCCGGGACTAGCGGGGGAAGGCGGTGAGCAGTTCTTC.

The rearrangement uses TRBV6-1 and TRBJ2-7; the D is unclear. Germline V gene sequence: CDR1 MNHNS, CDR2 SASEGT. V gave up 0 bases and J gave up 1 base, with 10 bases separating them. The CDR3 has 15 amino acids. CDR3 bases: TGTGCCAGCAGTGAAGCTTATCTAGTTTCCTACGAGCAGTACTTC. It is translated as CASSEAYLVSYEQYF.

The chain carries TRBV28 and TRBJ1-1, with a weak D call TRBD1 (5 bases). In germline, CDR1 is MDHEN, CDR2 SYDVKM. The length of the CDR3 is 13 residues. Trimming removed 7 bases at V and 4 bases at J, with 13 bases between. This CDR3 reads CASIGGAGTEAFF. CDR3 nucleotides: TGTGCCAGCATAGGAGGGGCGGGCACTGAAGCTTTCTTT.

In this sample, this clone turned up a few times. This chain joins TRBV28 and TRBJ2-7, with TRBD2 identical over 10 bases. Germline assignment: CDR1 MDHEN and CDR2 SYDVKM. There are 13 residues in the CDR3. V lost 5 bases to trimming and J lost 2 bases; unmatched junction nucleotides: 0. CDR3 protein: CASSLAGAYEQYF. The CDR3 coding sequence is TGTGCCAGCAGTCTAGCGGGGGCCTACGAGCAGTACTTC.

In DNA, the CDR3 is TGTGCCAGCAGTGCCGGACAGGGGGTCGCAACTAATGAAAAACTGTTTTTT. Its protein is CASSAGQGVATNEKLFF. V usage is TRBV2 and J usage is TRBJ1-4; 10 nucleotides agree with TRBD1. V was pared by 4 bases and J by 0 bases, with 5 bases of the junction left unmatched. The CDR3 runs to 17 residues. The V gene's germline CDR1 is SNHLY and CDR2 FYNNEI.

The chain uses TRBV28 and TRBJ2-2; D not resolved. This CDR3 has 12 amino acids. V dropped 1 base and J dropped 6 bases, with 3 bases sitting between them. Germline CDR1 is MDHEN and CDR2 is SYDVKM. DNA of the CDR3: TGTGCCAGCAGTTTATTTTCCGGGGAGCTGTTTTTT. This translates into CASSLFSGELFF.

The J gene is TRBJ2-6, the V gene TRBV28; D uncertain. Germline V CDR1 and CDR2: MDHEN, SYDVKM. The CDR3 extends over 17 amino acids. Trimming removed 3 bases at V and 0 bases at J, with 12 bases between. CDR3 loop: CASSFETSSSGANVLTF. Here the CDR3 DNA reads TGTGCCAGCAGTTTCGAAACATCTAGCTCTGGGGCCAACGTCCTGACTTTC.

V and J are TRBV25-1 and TRBJ2-2; D possibly matches TRBD1 or TRBD2 (5 bases each). The CDR3 totals 15 residues. Germline V gene lookup returns CDR1 MGHDK and CDR2 SYGVNS. The V end lost 3 bases, the J end lost 5 bases, and 13 bases lay between the germline ends. The CDR3, as DNA: TGTGCCAGCAGTGACTCCAATTGGGGGACCGGGGAGCTGTTTTTT. Translated, it gives CASSDSNWGTGELFF.